This TCR beta chain was documented in a study of T cells in tuberculosis. At the level of the study: CD1B tetramers identified T cells specific for mycobacterial lipid GMM. Overall study results and limits: T cells binding CD1B-GMM tetramer weakly possibly escaped the sort.

Thawed, overnight-rested PBMC were stained with GMM-loaded CD1B tetramer, viability dye and anti-CD3, then sorted. CD1B tetramers were loaded with Rhodococcus equi-derived C32 glucose monomycolate. Before cryopreservation, the sorted PBMC lost their CD14-expressing monocytes. Trimming took off 3 bases at V and 0 bases at J, with 7 bases between the two ends. There are 14 residues in the CDR3. Germline V gene lookup returns CDR1 MNHEY and CDR2 SMNVEV (reference sequence). Sequencing of TCR-alpha and TCR-beta chains was unpaired. Some clones are missing from TCRdb's copy, which holds only in-frame ones; the method was immunoSEQ multiplex PCR. The table lists 55,000 to 70,000 clones, 81% of them singletons.

Material for sequencing was CD1b-GMM tetramer-negative cells sorted from PBMCs. V usage is TRBV27 and J usage is TRBJ2-3; D might be TRBD1 (5 bases). This TCR derives from an adult woman with latent tuberculosis. The CDR3: CASSLRQSTDTQYF. The CDR3 DNA follows: TGTGCCAGCAGTTTGAGACAGAGCACAGATACGCAGTATTTT.